This T cell receptor beta chain is from a study of blood T cell repertoires in COVID-19. Across the study: The United States, Italy and Spain supplied acute and convalescent COVID-19 samples. T cells, B-cell-depleted T cells, or PBMCs provided the cDNA or gDNA that served as material.

Profiled with immunoSEQ multiplex PCR; TCRdb holds only in-frame clones, not every one. The sample includes 190,000 or so clones, around 87% of them seen just once. This TCR was recovered from a woman younger than 35 who had recovered from COVID-19. The sequenced sample consisted of peripheral blood.

The CDR3 region is CASSQEGAGANVLTF. CDR3 coding DNA: TGCGCCAGCAGCCAAGAAGGGGCCGGGGCCAACGTCCTGACTTTC. This chain connects TRBV4-1 to TRBJ2-6; D is perhaps TRBD1 (5 bases). This CDR3 comprises 15 residues. Looked up from germline, CDR1 is MGHRA and CDR2 is YSYEKL. The germline V and J ends were trimmed by 0 bases and 4 bases, with 7 bases remaining between them.